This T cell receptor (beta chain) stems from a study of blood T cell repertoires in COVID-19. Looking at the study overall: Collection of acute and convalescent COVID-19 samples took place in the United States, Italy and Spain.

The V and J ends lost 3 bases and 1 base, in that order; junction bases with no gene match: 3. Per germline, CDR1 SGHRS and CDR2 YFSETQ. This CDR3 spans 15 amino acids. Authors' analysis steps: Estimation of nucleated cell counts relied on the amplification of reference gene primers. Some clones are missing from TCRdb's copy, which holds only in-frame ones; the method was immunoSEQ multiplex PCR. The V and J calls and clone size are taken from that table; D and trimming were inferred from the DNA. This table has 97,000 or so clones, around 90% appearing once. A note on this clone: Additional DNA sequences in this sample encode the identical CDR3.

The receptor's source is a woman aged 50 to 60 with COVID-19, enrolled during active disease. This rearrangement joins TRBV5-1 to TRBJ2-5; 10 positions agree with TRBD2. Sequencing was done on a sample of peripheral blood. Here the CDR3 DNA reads TGCGCCAGCAGCTCGGGACTAGCGTCCCAAGAGACCCAGTACTTC. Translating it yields CASSSGLASQETQYF.